This T cell receptor beta chain emerged from a study of blood T cells in healthy people across ages. Findings and caveats of the study: A greater number of naive CD4+ cells and higher diversity distinguished long-lived donors from aged donors.

Remarks on this clonotype: Its antigen is undetermined.

Through a sample-barcoded 5' primer and a J-beta primer mix, a second PCR was run for 7 to 11 cycles. At least 3 million CDR3-containing paired-end reads were obtained per sample. TCRdb re-called the 5' RACE reads with MiXCR, one entry per CDR3 protein. The sample yields hundreds of thousands of distinct CDR3 sequences, approximately 50% seen once. V lost 3 bases to trimming and J lost 1 base, with 3 bases between them. Germline V CDR1 and CDR2: SNHLY, FYNNEI. This CDR3 contains 13 residues. This sequence was found in a man in his sixties in good health. The rearrangement joins TRBV2 to TRBJ2-2; no reliable D call. What was sequenced was blood. CDR3 protein: CASSEGNTGELFF. CDR3 sequence (DNA): TGTGCCAGCAGTGAGGGGAACACCGGGGAGCTGTTTTTT.